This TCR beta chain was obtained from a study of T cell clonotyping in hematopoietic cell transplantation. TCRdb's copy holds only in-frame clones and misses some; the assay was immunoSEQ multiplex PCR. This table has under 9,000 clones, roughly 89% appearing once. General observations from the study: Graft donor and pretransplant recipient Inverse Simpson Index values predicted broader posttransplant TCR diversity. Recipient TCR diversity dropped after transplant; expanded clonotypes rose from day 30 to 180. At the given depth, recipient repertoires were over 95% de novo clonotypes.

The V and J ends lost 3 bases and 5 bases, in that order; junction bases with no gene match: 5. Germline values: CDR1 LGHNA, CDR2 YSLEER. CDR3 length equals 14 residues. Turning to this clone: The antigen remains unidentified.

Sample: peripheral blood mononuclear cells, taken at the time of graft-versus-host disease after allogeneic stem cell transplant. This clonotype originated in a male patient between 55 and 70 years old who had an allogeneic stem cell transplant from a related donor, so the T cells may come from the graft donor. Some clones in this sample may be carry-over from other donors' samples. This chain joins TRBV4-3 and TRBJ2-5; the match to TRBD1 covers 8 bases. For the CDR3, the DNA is TGCGCCAGCAGCCAGGACAGGGCGTCCGAGACCCAGTACTTC. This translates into CASSQDRASETQYF.